This T cell receptor (beta chain) originates from a study of lymphopenia after photon versus proton radiotherapy. Study results and limitations: Proton therapy kept repertoires fairly stable, unlike photons, which gained effector/memory cells.

As regards this clone: The antigen is not known.

The germline gives CDR1 GTSNPN, CDR2 SVGIG (reference sequence). Trimming took 5 bases from V and 8 from J, leaving 12 bases between them. The CDR3 covers 11 residues. Generated by immunoSEQ multiplex PCR, the TCRdb table keeps only in-frame clones and is missing some. The sample records around 23,000 clones, roughly 87% being singletons. V usage is TRBV30 and J usage is TRBJ1-2; D gene uncertain. The sequence was collected from a man aged 50 to 59 with gastric cancer. The sample consisted of peripheral blood, taken from a patient treated with photon-based radiotherapy. The CDR3, as DNA: TGTGCCTGGGAGTGGGGTGCCGGCTACACCTTC. It codes for CAWEWGAGYTF.